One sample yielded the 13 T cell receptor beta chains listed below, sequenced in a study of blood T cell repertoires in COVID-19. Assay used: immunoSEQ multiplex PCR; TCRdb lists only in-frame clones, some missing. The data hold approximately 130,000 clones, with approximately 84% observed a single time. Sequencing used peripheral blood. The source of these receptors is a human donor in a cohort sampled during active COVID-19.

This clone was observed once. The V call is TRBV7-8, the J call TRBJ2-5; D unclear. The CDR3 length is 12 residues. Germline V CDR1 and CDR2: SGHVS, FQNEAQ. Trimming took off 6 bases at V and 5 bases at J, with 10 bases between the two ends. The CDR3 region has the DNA TGTGCCAGCAGACTCGCCCCCGAGACCCAGTACTTC. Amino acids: CASRLAPETQYF.

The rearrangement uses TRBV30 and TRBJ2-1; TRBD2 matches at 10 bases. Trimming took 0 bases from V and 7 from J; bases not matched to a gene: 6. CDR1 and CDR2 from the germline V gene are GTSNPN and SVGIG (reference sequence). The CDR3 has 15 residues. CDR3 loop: CAWSVGSGGLNEQFF. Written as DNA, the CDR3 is TGTGCCTGGAGTGTAGGTAGCGGGGGGTTAAATGAGCAGTTCTTC.

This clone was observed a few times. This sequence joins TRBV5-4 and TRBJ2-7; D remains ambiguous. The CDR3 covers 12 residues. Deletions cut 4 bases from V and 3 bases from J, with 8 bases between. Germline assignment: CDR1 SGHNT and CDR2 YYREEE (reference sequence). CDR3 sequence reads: CASSLRGYEQYF. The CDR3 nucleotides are TGTGCCAGCAGCCTCCGCGGCTACGAGCAGTACTTC.

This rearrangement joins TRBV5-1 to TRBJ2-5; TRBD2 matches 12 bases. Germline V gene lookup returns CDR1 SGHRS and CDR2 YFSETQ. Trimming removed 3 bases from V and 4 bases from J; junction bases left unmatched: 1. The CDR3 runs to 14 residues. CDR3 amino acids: CASSWGLAGETQYF. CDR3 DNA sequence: TGCGCCAGCAGCTGGGGACTAGCGGGAGAGACCCAGTACTTC.

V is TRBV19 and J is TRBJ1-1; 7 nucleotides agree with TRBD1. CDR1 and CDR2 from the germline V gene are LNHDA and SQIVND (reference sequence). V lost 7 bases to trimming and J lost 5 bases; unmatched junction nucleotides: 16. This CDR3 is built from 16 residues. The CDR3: CASIQGGYREGTEAFF. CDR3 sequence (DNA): TGTGCCAGTATTCAGGGGGGCTATCGAGAGGGGACTGAAGCTTTCTTT. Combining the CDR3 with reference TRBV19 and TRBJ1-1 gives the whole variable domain DGGITQSPKYLFRKEGQNVTLSCEQNLNHDAMYWYRQDPGQGLRLIYYSQIVNDFQKGDIAEGYSVSREKKESFPLTVTSAQKNPTAFYLCASIQGGYREGTEAFFGQGTRLTVV.

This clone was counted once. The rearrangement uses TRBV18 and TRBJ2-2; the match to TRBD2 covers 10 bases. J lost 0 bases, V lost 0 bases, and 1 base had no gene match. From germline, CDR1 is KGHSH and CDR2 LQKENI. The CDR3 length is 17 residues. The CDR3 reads CASSPPSGGANTGELFF. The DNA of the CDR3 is TGTGCCAGCTCACCACCGAGCGGGGGGGCGAACACCGGGGAGCTGTTTTTT. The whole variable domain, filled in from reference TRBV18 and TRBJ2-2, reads NAGVMQNPRHLVRRRGQEARLRCSPMKGHSHVYWYRQLPEEGLKFMVYLQKENIIDESGMPKERFSAEFPKEGPSILRIQQVVRGDSAAYFCASSPPSGGANTGELFFGEGSRLTVL.

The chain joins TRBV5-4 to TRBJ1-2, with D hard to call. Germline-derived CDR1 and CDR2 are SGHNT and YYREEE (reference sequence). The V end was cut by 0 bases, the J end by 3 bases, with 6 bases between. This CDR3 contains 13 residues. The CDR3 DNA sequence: TGTGCCAGCAGCTTGGACACCTACTATGGCTACACCTTC. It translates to CASSLDTYYGYTF.

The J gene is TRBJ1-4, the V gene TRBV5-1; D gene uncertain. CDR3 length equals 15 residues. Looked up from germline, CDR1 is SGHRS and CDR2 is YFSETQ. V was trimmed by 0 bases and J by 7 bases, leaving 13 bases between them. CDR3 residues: CASSLAGSRGEKLFF. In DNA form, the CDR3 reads TGCGCCAGCAGCTTGGCTGGCTCGAGAGGTGAAAAACTGTTTTTT.

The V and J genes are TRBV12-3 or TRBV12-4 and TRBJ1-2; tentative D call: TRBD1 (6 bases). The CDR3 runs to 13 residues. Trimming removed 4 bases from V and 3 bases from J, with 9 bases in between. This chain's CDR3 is CASSSQGHYGYTF. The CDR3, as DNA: TGTGCCAGCAGTTCTCAGGGGCACTATGGCTACACCTTC.

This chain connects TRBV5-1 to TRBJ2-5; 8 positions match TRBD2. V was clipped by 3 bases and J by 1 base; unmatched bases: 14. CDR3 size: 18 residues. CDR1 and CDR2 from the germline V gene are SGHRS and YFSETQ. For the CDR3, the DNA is TGCGCCAGCAGCTCAAACCGGGTTAGCGGGGAAAGCCAAGAGACCCAGTACTTC. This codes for CASSSNRVSGESQETQYF.

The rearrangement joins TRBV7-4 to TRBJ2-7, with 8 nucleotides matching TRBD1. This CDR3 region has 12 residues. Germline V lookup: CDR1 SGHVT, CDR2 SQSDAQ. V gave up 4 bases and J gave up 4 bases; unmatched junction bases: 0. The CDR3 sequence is CASSWDRYEQYF. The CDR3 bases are TGTGCCAGCAGCTGGGACAGGTACGAGCAGTACTTC.

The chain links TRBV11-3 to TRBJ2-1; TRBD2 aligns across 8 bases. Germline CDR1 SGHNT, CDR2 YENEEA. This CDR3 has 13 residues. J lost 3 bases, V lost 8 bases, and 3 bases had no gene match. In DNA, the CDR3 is TGTGCCAGCCGGGGGGGTGTCTACAATGAGCAGTTCTTC. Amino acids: CASRGGVYNEQFF.

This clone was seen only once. DNA for the CDR3: TGTGCCAGCAGCGTAGATACCGAATCCTTCTACTCTGGAAACACCATATATTTT. This translates into CASSVDTESFYSGNTIYF. This sequence joins TRBV9 and TRBJ1-3, with no clear D. The CDR3 is made up of 18 amino acids. V was trimmed by 0 bases and J by 0 bases, leaving 16 bases between them. The germline CDR1 and CDR2 sequences are SGDLS and YYNGEE.